In this sample, the clone carrying this T cell receptor beta chain turned up once. Some clones are missing from TCRdb's copy, which holds only in-frame ones; the method was immunoSEQ multiplex PCR. Seen here are some 660,000 clones, approximately 89% observed once, and the top ten hold about 0.0094%. This record comes from a study of shared T cell receptors in the human thymus. CDR3 length equals 10 residues. These data were also reused for a study on human thymus T cells. From that second work: Thymus was obtained from resections taken during corrective heart surgery. Apparent skewing of V and J gene usage characterized both thymic and blood repertoires. As related research reported, thymic repertoires overlapped highly among unrelated individuals.

The TCR originated in a boy under three years old with a congenital heart defect. The chain carries TRBV21-1 and TRBJ2-7; whether TRBD2, the table's D call, matches the DNA was not checked. TRBV21-1 has pseudogene status. Sequences were obtained from thymocytes. The CDR3 coding sequence is TGTGCCAGTTATAAATACGAGCAGTACTTC. Amino acids: CASYKYEQYF.